Listed here are 17 T cell receptor beta chains from one sample, sequenced in a study of T cells after yellow fever vaccination. TCRdb recomputed calls from the 5' RACE reads with MiXCR, one row per CDR3 protein. The data show 450,000 to 600,000 distinct CDR3 sequences, 13% seen once. Material: PBMCs, obtained on the day of the yellow fever booster vaccination. The receptors stem from a young man who received the YFV17D yellow fever vaccine.

The rearrangement uses TRBV5-1 and TRBJ2-1, with a tentative D call TRBD2 (6 bases). Germline V gives CDR1 SGHRS, CDR2 YFSETQ. The V and J ends lost 5 bases and 8 bases respectively, with 17 bases between them. This CDR3 contains 14 residues. This CDR3 is CASRFGTQIDEQFF. The CDR3 region has the DNA TGCGCCAGCAGGTTCGGGACTCAGATAGATGAGCAGTTCTTC.

This clonotype was detected a few times. The rearrangement uses TRBV5-5 and TRBJ2-1; tentative D call: TRBD2 (7 bases). CDR3 length: 14 amino acids. The germline V gene encodes CDR1 SGHKS and CDR2 YYEKEE (reference sequence). Trimming left V 2 bases short and J 7 bases short, with 13 bases between. CDR3 protein: CASSFAGAGNEQFF. The CDR3 nucleotides read TGTGCCAGCAGCTTTGCGGGGGCAGGAAATGAGCAGTTCTTC.

The chain employs TRBV18 and TRBJ2-3; TRBD2 matches at 14 bases. Trimming removed 2 bases from V and 3 bases from J; junction bases left unmatched: 7. The germline V gene encodes CDR1 KGHSH and CDR2 LQKENI. The CDR3 spans 18 residues. CDR3 residues: CASSPMGLAGVETDTQYF. CDR3 coding DNA: TGTGCCAGCTCACCAATGGGACTAGCGGGAGTAGAAACAGATACGCAGTATTTT.

This clonotype was seen only a few times. This chain joins TRBV6-2 or TRBV6-3 and TRBJ1-5, with a tentative D call TRBD1 (6 bases). The CDR3 runs 15 residues. V lost 0 bases to trimming and J lost 7 bases, with 13 bases between them. CDR1 is MNHEY and CDR2 is SVGEGT in the germline V gene. CDR3 bases: TGTGCCAGCAGTTACTCGATGGGGGGGCGACAGCCCCAGCATTTT. It translates to CASSYSMGGRQPQHF.

This clonotype was seen more than once but under ten times. This chain links TRBV4-2 with TRBJ2-1; D is undetermined. The CDR3 covers 15 residues. The germline CDR1 and CDR2 sequences are LGHNA and YNFKEQ. Trimming took 8 bases from V and 0 from J, leaving 14 bases between them. CDR3 region: CASGIHESSYNEQFF. DNA of the CDR3: TGTGCCAGCGGGATCCATGAAAGCTCCTACAATGAGCAGTTCTTC.

This clonotype was seen a handful of times. The J gene is TRBJ2-7, the V gene TRBV2; 9 positions agree with TRBD2. CDR3 length: 13 residues. After removal of 7 bases from V and 6 bases from J, the junction contained 7 bases not matched to a gene. CDR1 SNHLY and CDR2 FYNNEI come from the germline V gene. CDR3 sequence reads: CASTTGLAIEQYF. The CDR3 DNA follows: TGTGCCAGCACCACGGGACTAGCAATCGAGCAGTACTTC. Based on the CDR3 plus reference TRBV2 and TRBJ2-7, the full variable domain is EPEVTQTPSHQVTQMGQEVILRCVPISNHLYFYWYRQILGQKVEFLVSFYNNEISEKSEIFDDQFSVERPDGSNFTLKIRSTKLEDSAMYFCASTTGLAIEQYFGPGTRLTVT.

This clonotype came up a few times. The gene calls are TRBV9 and TRBJ1-2, with TRBD1 matching over 11 bases. CDR1 and CDR2 from the germline V gene are SGDLS and YYNGEE. The CDR3 is 17 amino acids. After removal of 0 bases from V and 5 bases from J, the junction contained 9 bases not matched to a gene. CDR3 DNA: TGTGCCAGCAGCGTAGCTTCCCATGGGACAGGGGGTTATGGCTACACCTTC. Translating gives CASSVASHGTGGYGYTF.

This clonotype turned up a few times. The rearrangement links TRBV6-1 to TRBJ1-5; a weak D match, TRBD1 (6 bases). This CDR3 contains 18 residues. Germline V gene lookup returns CDR1 MNHNS and CDR2 SASEGT. The V end lost 5 bases, the J end lost 0 bases, and 20 bases lay between the germline ends. CDR3 region: CASSPHAGTYLSNQPQHF. CDR3 DNA: TGTGCCAGCAGTCCGCACGCCGGGACATACCTTAGCAATCAGCCCCAGCATTTT.

This clonotype was seen more than once but under ten times. The rearrangement joins TRBV6-5 to TRBJ2-7, with 10 bases lining up with TRBD1. Trimming at V came to 2 bases and at J to 6 bases, leaving 7 bases not matched to a gene. The CDR3 is made up of 15 amino acids. Looked up from germline, CDR1 is MNHEY and CDR2 is SVGAGI. This chain's CDR3 is CASSYIGTGEGEQYF. The CDR3 DNA follows: TGTGCCAGCAGTTACATAGGGACAGGGGAAGGCGAGCAGTACTTC.

CDR3 in DNA: TGCAGTGCTAGTAGCGACCCTACAGATACGCAGTATTTT. Residues: CSASSDPTDTQYF. The rearrangement joins TRBV20-1 to TRBJ2-3; D is possibly TRBD2 (5 bases). The CDR3 extends over 13 amino acids. CDR1 and CDR2 (germline): DFQATT, SNEGSKA (reference sequence). V lost 3 bases and J lost 3, with 10 bases in between.

This clonotype was observed a handful of times. Here the CDR3 reads CASSFIQGAGEQFF. For the CDR3, the DNA is TGTGCCAGCAGCTTCATCCAGGGGGCGGGTGAGCAGTTCTTC. This chain uses TRBV7-2 with TRBJ2-1, with TRBD1 identical over 8 bases. Trimming at V came to 3 bases and at J to 9 bases, leaving 7 bases not matched to a gene. The germline gives CDR1 SGHTA, CDR2 FQGNSA. The CDR3 extends over 14 amino acids.

This chain joins TRBV20-1 and TRBJ1-1; D not certain. Trimming stripped 2 bases from V and 1 base from J, with 11 bases between. Germline V CDR1 and CDR2: DFQATT, SNEGSKA (reference sequence). The CDR3 is 14 amino acids. The CDR3 here is CSARSPAQNTEAFF. The CDR3 DNA is TGCAGTGCTAGAAGTCCAGCGCAGAACACTGAAGCTTTCTTT.

The rearrangement joins TRBV11-2 to TRBJ2-3; D unresolved. The CDR3 runs 14 residues. V was pared by 5 bases and J by 5 bases, with 14 bases between. CDR1 SGHAT and CDR2 FQNNGV come from the germline V gene. CDR3 loop: CASSPGSLQDTQYF. The CDR3 coding sequence is TGTGCCAGCAGCCCCGGGTCCCTCCAAGATACGCAGTATTTT.

This clonotype was picked up a small number of times. The rearrangement joins TRBV9 to TRBJ2-2; no clear D. The V end lost 0 bases, the J end lost 7 bases, and 4 bases lay between the germline ends. In germline, CDR1 is SGDLS, CDR2 YYNGEE. The CDR3 has 12 residues. The CDR3 region has the DNA TGTGCCAGCAGCGTAGAACACGGGGAGCTGTTTTTT. Translated: CASSVEHGELFF.

V gene TRBV5-1 combines with J gene TRBJ1-1; perhaps TRBD1 as D (6 bases). This CDR3 comprises 15 residues. CDR1 is SGHRS and CDR2 is YFSETQ in the germline V gene. V dropped 7 bases and J dropped 0 bases, with 16 bases sitting between them. Here the CDR3 DNA reads TGCGCCAGCCTCTTAGGACCAGGGGTGAACACTGAAGCTTTCTTT. It is translated as CASLLGPGVNTEAFF.

This clonotype showed up just a few times. The chain links TRBV12-3 or TRBV12-4 to TRBJ2-1, with D hard to call. V dropped 7 bases and J dropped 1 base, with 8 bases sitting between them. The CDR3 sequence is 13 residues long. CDR3 loop: CASTGVSYNEQFF. CDR3 nucleotides: TGTGCCAGCACCGGCGTTTCCTACAATGAGCAGTTCTTC.

Concerning this clonotype itself: Germline is not matched at one junction end, which may reflect a read error. The rearrangement uses TRBV6-5 and TRBJ1-4; D is uncertain. The germline gives CDR1 MNHEY, CDR2 SVGAGI. The CDR3 spans 14 residues. In nucleotides, the CDR3 is TGTGCCAGCAGTTACGGCCCGATGAATGAAAAACTGTGTTTT. Its translation: CASSYGPMNEKLCF.